The 13 T cell receptor beta chains listed next were all sequenced from one sample in a study of cytotoxic CD8 clonotypes in ibrutinib-treated CLL (dated by TCRdb to the early 2020s). The library was prepared using the immunoSEQ multiplex PCR assay. Entries here come from immuneACCESS through TCRdb and include only in-frame sequences with V and J called. Some clones fail to appear in such tables; in the studies checked, an unresolved V gene covers under half of the shortfall, and the cause of the remainder is unknown. The sample table shows fewer than 400,000 clones, and roughly 71% are seen once. Together, the top ten hold around 6.5% of the sample. The source material was PBMCs, sampled after 36 months of ibrutinib treatment. The receptors shown here come from a human donor with chronic lymphocytic leukemia.

The chain uses TRBV30 and TRBJ1-3; D not resolved. Trimming stripped 5 bases from V and 0 bases from J, with 8 bases between. The CDR3 contains 13 residues. Germline values: CDR1 GTSNPN, CDR2 SVGIG (reference sequence). As DNA, the CDR3 is TGTGCCTGGCGCCTCGTCTCTGGAAACACCATATATTTT. Translation: CAWRLVSGNTIYF. The full variable domain, with the rest looked up from reference TRBV30 and TRBJ1-3, is SQTIHQWPATLVQPVGSPLSLECTVEGTSNPNLYWYRQAAGRGLQLLFYSVGIGQISSEVPQNLSASRPQDRQFILSSKKLLLSDSGFYLCAWRLVSGNTIYFGEGSWLTVV.

The rearrangement joins TRBV7-9 to TRBJ1-5; D unresolved. Trimming removed 3 bases at V and 3 bases at J, with 9 bases between. The CDR3 has 14 residues. Germline V CDR1 and CDR2: SEHNR, FQNEAQ (reference sequence). The chain's CDR3 is CASSFGQYNQPQHF. The CDR3 bases are TGTGCCAGCAGCTTTGGGCAGTACAATCAGCCCCAGCATTTT. Full variable domain (missing parts from reference TRBV7-9 and TRBJ1-5): DTGVSQNPRHKITKRGQNVTFRCDPISEHNRLYWYRQTLGQGPEFLTYFQNEAQLEKSRLLSDRFSAERPKGSFSTLEIQRTEQGDSAMYLCASSFGQYNQPQHFGDGTRLSIL.

In this sample, this clone turned up once. The chain is built from TRBV29-1 and TRBJ1-1; TRBD1 matches 9 bases. The CDR3 is 15 amino acids. The V segment lost 4 bases and the J segment 0 bases; nucleotides outside the gene matches: 6. Germline V gives CDR1 SQVTM, CDR2 ANQGSEA. The CDR3 sequence: CSVVTGGGLNTEAFF. CDR3 bases: TGCAGCGTTGTTACAGGGGGCGGATTGAACACTGAAGCTTTCTTT. The full variable domain, completed using reference TRBV29-1 and TRBJ1-1, is SAVISQKPSRDICQRGTSLTIQCQVDSQVTMMFWYRQQPGQSLTLIATANQGSEATYESGFVIDKFPISRPNLTFSTLTVSNMSPEDSSIYLCSVVTGGGLNTEAFFGQGTRLTVV.

This clone was seen only a few times. The rearrangement uses TRBV18 and TRBJ1-6, with TRBD1 matching 8 bases. The CDR3 consists of 17 residues. Germline V gives CDR1 KGHSH, CDR2 LQKENI. The V gene end was trimmed by 0 bases and the J gene end by 7 bases; junction bases not matched to a gene: 8. CDR3 in DNA: TGTGCCAGCTCACCACCGAGGACAGGGCTGGGGAATTCACCCCTCCACTTT. Protein product: CASSPPRTGLGNSPLHF.

The chain is built from TRBV19 and TRBJ1-4, with no clear D. Germline V CDR1 and CDR2: LNHDA, SQIVND (reference sequence). The ends were cut back, 9 bases at V and 8 bases at J, with 16 bases in the middle. The CDR3 runs to 13 residues. In nucleotides, the CDR3 is TGTGCCAGCTCTATGGGAGGCGGCGAAAAACTGTTTTTT. This encodes CASSMGGGEKLFF.

The V and J genes are TRBV28 and TRBJ2-5; 15 bases line up with TRBD2. The ends lost 4 bases at V and 5 bases at J; junction bases unmatched: 5. The CDR3 is made up of 16 amino acids. Germline assignment: CDR1 MDHEN and CDR2 SYDVKM. CDR3: CASSSPGLAGGETQYF. As DNA, the CDR3 is TGTGCCAGCAGTTCCCCCGGACTAGCGGGAGGGGAGACCCAGTACTTC.

CDR3 amino acids: CASSLAPGIAEAFF. CDR3 bases: TGTGCCAGCAGCTTAGCTCCAGGGATAGCTGAAGCTTTCTTT. The chain links TRBV7-8 to TRBJ1-1; D possibly corresponds to TRBD1 (5 bases). Germline V CDR1 and CDR2: SGHVS, FQNEAQ. The CDR3 has 14 amino acids. The V gene lost 0 bases and the J gene lost 6 bases, with 11 bases spanning the gap.

V and J are TRBV6-1 and TRBJ1-1; D gene uncertain. V was clipped by 10 bases and J by 7 bases, with 16 bases between them. The CDR3 has 12 amino acids. The V gene's germline CDR1 is MNHNS and CDR2 SASEGT. The CDR3 sequence is CATVTETDEAFF. The CDR3 nucleotides read TGTGCCACCGTCACAGAAACCGATGAAGCTTTCTTT.

This chain connects TRBV6-5 to TRBJ2-1, with 10 bases lining up with TRBD1. J lost 4 bases, V lost 7 bases, and 7 bases had no gene match. The CDR3 runs 15 residues. Germline lookup yields CDR1 MNHEY and CDR2 SVGAGI. CDR3 in amino acids: CASTTRDRGYNEQFF. In nucleotides, the CDR3 is TGTGCCAGCACCACCCGGGACAGGGGTTACAATGAGCAGTTCTTC.

This chain connects TRBV9 to TRBJ2-6, with 8 bases aligning to TRBD1. The CDR3 runs 20 residues. V lost 0 bases, J lost 0 bases, and 11 bases stayed unmatched. Germline lookup yields CDR1 SGDLS and CDR2 YYNGEE. The CDR3 sequence: CASSVAPRDRLSSGANVLTF. Written as DNA, the CDR3 is TGTGCCAGCAGCGTAGCTCCGCGGGACAGGTTAAGCTCTGGGGCCAACGTCCTGACTTTC.

This clone was seen a few times. This chain uses TRBV29-1 with TRBJ1-2; TRBD1 is a possible D gene (6 bases). The CDR3 is made up of 14 amino acids. From germline, CDR1 is SQVTM and CDR2 ANQGSEA. V lost 5 bases, J lost 5 bases, and 18 bases lay in between. CDR3 loop: CSVQIPGTKYGYTF. The CDR3 coding sequence is TGCAGCGTTCAAATTCCCGGGACAAAGTATGGCTACACCTTC. The full variable domain, in which reference TRBV29-1 and TRBJ1-2 provide the parts outside the CDR3, is SAVISQKPSRDICQRGTSLTIQCQVDSQVTMMFWYRQQPGQSLTLIATANQGSEATYESGFVIDKFPISRPNLTFSTLTVSNMSPEDSSIYLCSVQIPGTKYGYTFGSGTRLTVV.

CDR3 in amino acids: CASSPLGTEAFF. CDR3 DNA: TGTGCCAGCAGTCCACTGGGAACTGAAGCTTTCTTT. The V call is TRBV6-5, the J call TRBJ1-1; the D is unclear. The CDR3 has 12 residues. V was cut by 5 bases and J by 5 bases, with 9 bases left in between. CDR1 and CDR2 (germline): MNHEY, SVGAGI.

The chain is built from TRBV6-5 and TRBJ2-2; 7 bases fit TRBD1. V shed 5 bases and J 4 bases; nucleotides not matched to a gene: 7. The CDR3 runs to 15 residues. Germline V lookup: CDR1 MNHEY, CDR2 SVGAGI. Here the CDR3 DNA reads TGTGCCAGCAGTCGCACAGGGGCGTTCACCGGGGAGCTGTTTTTT. Translated: CASSRTGAFTGELFF.